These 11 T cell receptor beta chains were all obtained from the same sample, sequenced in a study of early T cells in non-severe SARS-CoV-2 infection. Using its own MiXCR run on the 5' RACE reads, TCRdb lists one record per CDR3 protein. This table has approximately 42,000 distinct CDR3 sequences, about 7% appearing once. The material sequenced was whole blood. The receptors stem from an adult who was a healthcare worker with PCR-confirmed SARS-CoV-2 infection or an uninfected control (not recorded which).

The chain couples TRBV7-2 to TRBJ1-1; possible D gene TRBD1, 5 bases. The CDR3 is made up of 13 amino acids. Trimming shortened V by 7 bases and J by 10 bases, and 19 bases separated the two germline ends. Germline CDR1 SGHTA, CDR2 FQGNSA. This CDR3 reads CASTLGGVQGAFF. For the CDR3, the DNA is TGTGCCAGCACCCTGGGGGGGGTTCAGGGAGCTTTCTTT.

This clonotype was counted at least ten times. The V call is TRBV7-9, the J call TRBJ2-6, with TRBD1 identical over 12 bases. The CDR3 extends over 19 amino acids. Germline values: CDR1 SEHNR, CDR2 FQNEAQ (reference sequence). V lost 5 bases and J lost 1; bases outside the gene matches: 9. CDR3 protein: CASSTTRDRGLSGANVLTF. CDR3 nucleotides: TGTGCCAGCAGCACAACCCGGGACAGGGGGCTGTCTGGGGCCAACGTCCTGACTTTC.

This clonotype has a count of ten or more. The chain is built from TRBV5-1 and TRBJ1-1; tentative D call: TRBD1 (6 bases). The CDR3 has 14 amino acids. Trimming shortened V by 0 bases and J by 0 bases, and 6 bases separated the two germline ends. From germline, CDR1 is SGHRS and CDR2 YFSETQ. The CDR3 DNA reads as TGCGCCAGCAGCTTGGGGGGGCTGAACACTGAAGCTTTCTTT. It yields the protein CASSLGGLNTEAFF. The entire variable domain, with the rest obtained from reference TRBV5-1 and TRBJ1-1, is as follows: KAGVTQTPRYLIKTRGQQVTLSCSPISGHRSVSWYQQTPGQGLQFLFEYFSETQRNKGNFPGRFSGRQFSNSRSEMNVSTLELGDSALYLCASSLGGLNTEAFFGQGTRLTVV.

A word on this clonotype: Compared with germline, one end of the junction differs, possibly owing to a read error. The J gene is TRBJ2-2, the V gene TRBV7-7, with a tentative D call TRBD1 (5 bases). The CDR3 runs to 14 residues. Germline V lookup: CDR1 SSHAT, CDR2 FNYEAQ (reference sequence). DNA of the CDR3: TGTGCTAGCAGCCCTTCAGGGTTCACCGGGGAGCTGTTTTTT. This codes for CASSPSGFTGELFF.

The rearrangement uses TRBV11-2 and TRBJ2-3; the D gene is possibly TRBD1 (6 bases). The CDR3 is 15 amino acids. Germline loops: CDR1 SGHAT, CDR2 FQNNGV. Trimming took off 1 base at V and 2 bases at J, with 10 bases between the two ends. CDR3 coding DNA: TGTGCCAGCAGCTTAGTAGGGGGACCCACAGATACGCAGTATTTT. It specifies CASSLVGGPTDTQYF.

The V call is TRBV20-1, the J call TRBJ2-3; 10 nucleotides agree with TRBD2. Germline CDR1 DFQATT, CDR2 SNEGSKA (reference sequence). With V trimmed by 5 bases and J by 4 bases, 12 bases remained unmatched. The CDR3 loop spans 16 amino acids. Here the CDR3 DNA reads TGCAGTGCTCCTCGGAGGGGAGCGGGGGGGGCAGATACGCAGTATTTT. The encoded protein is CSAPRRGAGGADTQYF.

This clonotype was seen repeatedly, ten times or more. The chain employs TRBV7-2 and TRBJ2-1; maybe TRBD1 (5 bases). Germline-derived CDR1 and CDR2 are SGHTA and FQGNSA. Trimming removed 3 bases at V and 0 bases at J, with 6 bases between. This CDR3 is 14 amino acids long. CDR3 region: CASSFDSSYNEQFF. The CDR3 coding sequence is TGTGCCAGCAGCTTCGACAGCTCCTACAATGAGCAGTTCTTC.

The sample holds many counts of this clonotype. CDR3 sequence reads: CASNRAGERTYEQYF. The DNA for the CDR3 is TGTGCCAGCAATCGAGCGGGGGAAAGGACCTACGAGCAGTACTTC. The chain uses TRBV6-1 and TRBJ2-7; TRBD2 agrees at 8 bases. CDR1 is MNHNS, CDR2 SASEGT, per germline. The V and J ends lost 7 bases and 2 bases, in that order; junction bases with no gene match: 10. The CDR3 consists of 15 residues.

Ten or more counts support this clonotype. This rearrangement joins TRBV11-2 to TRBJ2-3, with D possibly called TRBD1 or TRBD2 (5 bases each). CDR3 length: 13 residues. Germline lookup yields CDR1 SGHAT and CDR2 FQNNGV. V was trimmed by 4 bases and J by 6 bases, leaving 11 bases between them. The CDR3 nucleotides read TGTGCCAGCAGCTCTGGGGGTCTGGATACGCAGTATTTT. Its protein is CASSSGGLDTQYF.

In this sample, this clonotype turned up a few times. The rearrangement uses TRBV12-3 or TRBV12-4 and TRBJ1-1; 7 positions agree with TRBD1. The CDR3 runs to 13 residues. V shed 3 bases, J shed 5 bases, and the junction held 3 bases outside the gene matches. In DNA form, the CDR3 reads TGTGCCAGCAGTTTGTACAGGGGAACTGAAGCTTTCTTT. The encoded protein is CASSLYRGTEAFF.

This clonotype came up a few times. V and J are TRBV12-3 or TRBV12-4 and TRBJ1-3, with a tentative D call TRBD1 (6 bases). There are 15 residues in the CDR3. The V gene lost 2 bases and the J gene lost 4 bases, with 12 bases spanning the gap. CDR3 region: CASSLSTGIGNTIYF. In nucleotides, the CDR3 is TGTGCCAGCAGTTTATCTACAGGGATCGGAAACACCATATATTTT.